This TCR beta chain was obtained from a study of radiation and T cells in renal cell carcinoma. Sample time point: blood 2 weeks post-SBRT. Treatment in this sample: 15 Gy SBRT to primary tumor, nephrectomy 4 weeks later. The tumor was a clear cell renal cell carcinoma. Study-wide results and limits: Top tumor clonotypes rose in blood 2 weeks post-radiation, then contracted.

V gave up 4 bases and J gave up 6 bases; unmatched junction bases: 15. Germline V gene lookup returns CDR1 SGDLS and CDR2 YYNGEE. The CDR3 has 17 residues. Sequencing used immunoSEQ multiplex PCR; TCRdb keeps in-frame clones, though not all of them. Among about 49,000 clones listed, around three quarters were seen once. Concerning this clone: Its specificity is unknown.

V and J are TRBV9 and TRBJ2-3; TRBD2 matches at 9 bases. This TCR was recovered from a woman in her seventies with renal cell carcinoma. The sequenced sample was blood, obtained from a patient whose treatment included radiotherapy and nephrectomy. Written as DNA, the CDR3 is TGTGCCAGCAGCTCCCTCCCGGGAGCGGGGGGAGGGGATACGCAGTATTTT. Translated, it gives CASSSLPGAGGGDTQYF.